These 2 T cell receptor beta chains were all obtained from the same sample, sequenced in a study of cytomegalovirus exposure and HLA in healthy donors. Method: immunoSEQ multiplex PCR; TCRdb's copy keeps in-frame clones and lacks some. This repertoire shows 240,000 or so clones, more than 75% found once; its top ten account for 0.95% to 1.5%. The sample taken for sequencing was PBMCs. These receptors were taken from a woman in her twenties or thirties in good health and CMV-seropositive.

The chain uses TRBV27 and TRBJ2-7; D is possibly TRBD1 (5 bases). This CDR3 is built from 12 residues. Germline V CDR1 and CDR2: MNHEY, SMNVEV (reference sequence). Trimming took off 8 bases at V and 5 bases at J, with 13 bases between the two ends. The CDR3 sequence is CASSDQGDEQYF. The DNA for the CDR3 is TGTGCCAGCTCGGACCAGGGTGACGAGCAGTACTTC.

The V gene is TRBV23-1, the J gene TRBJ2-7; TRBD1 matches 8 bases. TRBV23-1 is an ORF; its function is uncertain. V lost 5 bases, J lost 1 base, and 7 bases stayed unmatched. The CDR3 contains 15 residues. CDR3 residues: CASSAYRGSSYEQYF. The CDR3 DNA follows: TGCGCCAGCAGTGCCTACAGGGGGTCGTCCTACGAGCAGTACTTC.